The 31 T cell receptor beta chains given below trace back to one sample, sequenced in a study of Graves' ophthalmopathy and Graves' hyperthyroidism. The sequenced template was RNA, covering the TCR beta CDR3 region. HTBI primers were employed in first-round RT-PCR, then a second-round multiplex PCR followed. TCRdb itself ran the multiplex PCR reads through MiXCR, one entry per CDR3 protein. The sample contains approximately 640,000 distinct CDR3 sequences, about two fifths of which appear only once. Sequencing input: peripheral blood. The receptors originated from an adult man with Graves' ophthalmopathy.

This chain connects TRBV27 to TRBJ1-2; TRBD1 might be the D (6 bases). The CDR3 sequence is 12 residues long. Trimming took off 10 bases at V and 6 bases at J, with 15 bases between the two ends. From germline, CDR1 is MNHEY and CDR2 SMNVEV (reference sequence). The DNA of the CDR3 is TGTGCCACTTGGAGGGGGGGCAATGGCTACACCTTC. It yields the protein CATWRGGNGYTF.

This clonotype showed up just a few times. In DNA form, the CDR3 reads TGCAGTGCCCAAAGGGCAGGGGACACTGAAGCTTTCTTT. This gives the protein CSAQRAGDTEAFF. The chain combines TRBV20-1 with TRBJ1-1; D might be TRBD1 (6 bases). CDR3 length: 13 residues. Germline loops: CDR1 DFQATT, CDR2 SNEGSKA (reference sequence). V lost 6 bases to trimming and J lost 3 bases, with 14 bases between them.

Concerning this clonotype itself: The CDR3 ends on some other residue instead of the conserved phenylalanine or tryptophan, so this is likely a read error. The limits of the CDR3 on the DNA are not certain, so only TCRdb's listed CDR3 is given. The chain links TRBV29-1 to TRBJ2-6; TRBD1, the table's D call, lacks a check against the DNA. Germline loops: CDR1 SQVTM, CDR2 ANQGSEA. Including both end residues, the CDR3 is 12 amino acids long. CDR3 region: CSAAGVGGLMNT.

The rearrangement joins TRBV25-1 to TRBJ2-7, with D possibly being TRBD1 (7 bases). The CDR3 is 12 residues long. CDR1 and CDR2 from the germline V gene are MGHDK and SYGVNS. V was clipped by 7 bases and J by 6 bases, with 13 bases between them. CDR3 sequence reads: CASTEGAGEQYF. In nucleotides, the CDR3 is TGTGCCAGCACGGAGGGGGCGGGCGAGCAGTACTTC.

In its sample, this clonotype was seen many times. V and J are TRBV7-9 and TRBJ2-5; 12 bases match TRBD2. Germline V gives CDR1 SEHNR, CDR2 FQNEAQ (reference sequence). J gave up 2 bases and V 5 bases, and 9 bases lay outside the gene matches. The CDR3 contains 17 residues. CDR3 loop: CASSQPGLAGSQETQYF. The CDR3 region has the DNA TGTGCCAGCAGCCAGCCGGGACTAGCGGGTTCACAAGAGACCCAGTACTTC.

In its sample, this clonotype was seen a few times. J is TRBJ1-1 and V is TRBV19; TRBD1 agrees at 8 bases. The CDR3 is made up of 14 amino acids. Germline V lookup: CDR1 LNHDA, CDR2 SQIVND (reference sequence). After removal of 4 bases from V and 3 bases from J, the junction contained 4 bases not matched to a gene. As DNA, the CDR3 is TGTGCCAGTAGTAACACAGGGGGGTACACTGAAGCTTTCTTT. It yields the protein CASSNTGGYTEAFF. Supplemented by reference TRBV19 and TRBJ1-1, the full variable domain reads DGGITQSPKYLFRKEGQNVTLSCEQNLNHDAMYWYRQDPGQGLRLIYYSQIVNDFQKGDIAEGYSVSREKKESFPLTVTSAQKNPTAFYLCASSNTGGYTEAFFGQGTRLTVV.

This clonotype was counted ten times or more. This chain's CDR3 is CASSSDSLYGYTF. CDR3 DNA sequence: TGCGCCAGCAGCTCGGACAGTCTCTATGGCTACACCTTC. The chain links TRBV5-1 to TRBJ1-2, with a tentative D call TRBD1 (6 bases). The germline V gene encodes CDR1 SGHRS and CDR2 YFSETQ. The CDR3 runs 13 residues. V was cut by 3 bases and J by 4 bases, with 10 bases left in between.

This clonotype was recorded only once. A much larger clone lies one base from this, so it may be a read error. The chain links TRBV7-2 to TRBJ2-2; 8 nucleotides agree with TRBD2. This CDR3 contains 14 residues. The V gene's germline CDR1 is SGHTA and CDR2 FQGNSA. The CDR3 region has the DNA TGTGCCCGCAGCCCGGGGACTAGCACCGGGGAGCTGTTTTTT. This gives the protein CARSPGTSTGELFF.

CDR3 bases: TGTGCCAGCAGTGAAAGCGGGGTTCCGGGCTACACCTTC. Its translation: CASSESGVPGYTF. The V call is TRBV6-5, the J call TRBJ1-2; D is ambiguous. CDR1 and CDR2 (germline): MNHEY, SVGAGI. The CDR3 contains 13 residues. Trimming shortened V by 5 bases and J by 8 bases, and 15 bases separated the two germline ends.

This clonotype has a count of ten or more. The chain employs TRBV12-3 or TRBV12-4 and TRBJ1-2, with 7 nucleotides matching TRBD1. The CDR3 is 14 amino acids. Trimming at V came to 5 bases and at J to 2 bases, leaving 5 bases not matched to a gene. The CDR3 region is CASSPVTGNYGYTF. The CDR3 DNA follows: TGTGCCAGCAGTCCCGTGACAGGGAACTATGGCTACACCTTC.

This chain joins TRBV4-1 and TRBJ2-7; tentatively, D is TRBD1 or TRBD2 (5 bases each). With 3 bases removed from V and 6 bases from J, the gap between germline ends came to 15 bases. Per germline, CDR1 MGHRA and CDR2 YSYEKL. This CDR3 has 14 amino acids. The CDR3 region has the DNA TGCGCCAGCAGCCATGTCGGGACCCCTGGCGAGCAGTACTTC. Amino acid sequence: CASSHVGTPGEQYF.

This rearrangement joins TRBV24-1 to TRBJ2-5; D ambiguous. V was clipped by 4 bases and J by 7 bases, with 15 bases between them. The CDR3 spans 14 residues. CDR1 is KGHDR, CDR2 SFDVKD, per germline. The CDR3 protein is CATSDRTRWGTQYF. Here the CDR3 DNA reads TGTGCCACCAGTGACCGGACGCGTTGGGGGACCCAGTACTTC.

This clonotype was observed a handful of times. The chain is built from TRBV20-1 and TRBJ2-1; 9 nucleotides agree with TRBD2. With 3 bases clipped from V and 2 bases from J, the junction kept 8 bases outside the gene matches. The CDR3 totals 16 residues. The germline V gene encodes CDR1 DFQATT and CDR2 SNEGSKA (reference sequence). CDR3 in DNA: TGCAGTGCTAGTATGTTTAGCGGGGGACCCTACAATGAGCAGTTCTTC. Translating gives CSASMFSGGPYNEQFF.

This clonotype was seen at least ten times. The gene calls are TRBV7-2 and TRBJ1-4, with D possibly matching TRBD1 (6 bases). The CDR3 contains 14 residues. Germline values: CDR1 SGHTA, CDR2 FQGNSA. The germline V and J ends were trimmed by 6 bases and 7 bases, with 15 bases remaining between them. The CDR3 loop is CASSLGGISEKLFF. CDR3 DNA sequence: TGTGCCAGCAGTCTCGGGGGCATTAGTGAAAAACTGTTTTTT.

This clonotype was detected ten times or more. The chain carries TRBV2 and TRBJ1-5; D gene ambiguous. This CDR3 has 14 amino acids. The V end was cut by 7 bases, the J end by 9 bases, with 19 bases between. Germline assignment: CDR1 SNHLY and CDR2 FYNNEI. The chain's CDR3 is CASTLDRGDGPQHF. CDR3 DNA sequence: TGTGCCAGCACCCTAGACCGGGGTGACGGGCCCCAGCATTTT.

In regard to this clonotype: Just one base apart from a much larger clone, this may be a read error. V is TRBV10-3 and J is TRBJ2-5; the match to TRBD1 covers 7 bases. The CDR3 consists of 13 residues. Per the germline V gene, CDR1 is ENHRY and CDR2 is SYGVKD. V shed 3 bases, J shed 5 bases, and the junction held 3 bases outside the gene matches. In DNA, the CDR3 is TGTGCCATCAGTGATAGGGGGCGGGAGACCCAGTACTTC. This sequence encodes CAISDRGRETQYF.

The chain has TRBV20-1 and TRBJ1-2; D is possibly TRBD1 (6 bases). Trimming removed 6 bases at V and 13 bases at J, with 18 bases between. This CDR3 has 11 residues. Germline V gene sequence: CDR1 DFQATT, CDR2 SNEGSKA (reference sequence). The CDR3 spells CSARRGHPSTF. The CDR3 coding sequence is TGCAGTGCGAGGAGGGGACACCCTAGCACCTTC.

This clonotype was seen more than once but under ten times. V and J are TRBV7-3 and TRBJ2-7; perhaps TRBD1 as D (6 bases). The CDR3 length is 16 residues. Germline CDR1 SGHTA, CDR2 FQGTGA. V gave up 0 bases and J gave up 0 bases, with 12 bases separating them. The CDR3: CASSLTWTALSYEQYF. CDR3 in DNA: TGTGCCAGCAGCTTAACGTGGACAGCGCTCTCCTACGAGCAGTACTTC.

This clonotype was picked up many times. Here the CDR3 reads CASSRLDRTAQETQYF. CDR3 DNA sequence: TGTGCCAGTAGTAGACTCGATAGGACAGCCCAAGAGACCCAGTACTTC. V and J are TRBV19 and TRBJ2-5; possible D gene TRBD1, 6 bases. CDR3 length equals 16 residues. Germline CDR1 LNHDA, CDR2 SQIVND (reference sequence). V was clipped by 4 bases and J by 1 base, with 16 bases between them.

Many counts were recorded for this clonotype. The V and J genes are TRBV9 and TRBJ1-1, with D hard to call. The germline V and J ends were trimmed by 5 bases and 1 base, with 9 bases remaining between them. Germline V gene lookup returns CDR1 SGDLS and CDR2 YYNGEE. This CDR3 has 13 amino acids. DNA of the CDR3: TGTGCCAGCAGTGCCGACGGGAACACTGAAGCTTTCTTT. The encoded protein is CASSADGNTEAFF. Based on the CDR3 plus reference TRBV9 and TRBJ1-1, the full variable domain is DSGVTQTPKHLITATGQRVTLRCSPRSGDLSVYWYQQSLDQGLQFLIQYYNGEERAKGNILERFSAQQFPDLHSELNLSSLELGDSALYFCASSADGNTEAFFGQGTRLTVV.

The chain joins TRBV24-1 to TRBJ2-7; TRBD2 might be the D (5 bases). This CDR3 spans 16 amino acids. V was pared by 3 bases and J by 0 bases, with 14 bases between. The germline V gene encodes CDR1 KGHDR and CDR2 SFDVKD. The CDR3 coding sequence is TGTGCCACCAGTGATCCTAGCTTAGTCAACTCCTACGAGCAGTACTTC. This codes for CATSDPSLVNSYEQYF.

V gene TRBV7-9 combines with J gene TRBJ1-2; TRBD1 aligns across 7 bases. Germline trimming cut 5 bases from V and 3 bases from J; bases unmatched to any gene: 9. Germline CDR1 is SEHNR and CDR2 is FQNEAQ (reference sequence). This CDR3 is built from 15 residues. This chain's CDR3 is CASSHGTANHYGYTF. The CDR3 nucleotides are TGTGCCAGCAGCCATGGGACAGCGAACCACTATGGCTACACCTTC.

About this clonotype itself: Without the conserved terminal phenylalanine or tryptophan, this CDR3 likely stems from a read error. The limits of the CDR3 on the DNA are not certain, so only TCRdb's listed CDR3 is given. The V and J genes are TRBV15 and TRBJ2-6; TRBD2 is the table's D call, not checked against the DNA. The CDR3 length equals 14 residues, ends included. Germline assignment: CDR1 LNHNV and CDR2 YYDKDF (reference sequence). The CDR3 loop reads CATSRVGTGLAGVS.

This clonotype was detected only a few times. The chain recombines TRBV4-2 with TRBJ1-3, with a weak D call TRBD1 (6 bases). V was clipped by 0 bases and J by 2 bases, with 8 bases between them. The CDR3 consists of 15 residues. CDR1 and CDR2 from the germline V gene are LGHNA and YNFKEQ. Here the CDR3 reads CASSQDKGAGNTIYF. The CDR3 DNA reads as TGTGCCAGCAGCCAAGATAAGGGGGCTGGAAACACCATATATTTT.

This clonotype was observed at least ten times. This chain joins TRBV2 and TRBJ2-7; the match to TRBD2 covers 8 bases. The CDR3 spans 15 residues. Germline V gives CDR1 SNHLY, CDR2 FYNNEI. The junction had 10 bases not matched to a gene; V was cut back by 5 bases and J by 4 bases. The CDR3 DNA sequence: TGTGCCAGCAGTCCCTTGAAGGCGGGGGGTTACGAGCAGTACTTC. It encodes CASSPLKAGGYEQYF. Filled out from reference TRBV2 and TRBJ2-7, the complete variable domain reads EPEVTQTPSHQVTQMGQEVILRCVPISNHLYFYWYRQILGQKVEFLVSFYNNEISEKSEIFDDQFSVERPDGSNFTLKIRSTKLEDSAMYFCASSPLKAGGYEQYFGPGTRLTVT.

V gene TRBV5-1 combines with J gene TRBJ1-1, with D hard to call. Trimming removed 5 bases at V and 0 bases at J, with 14 bases between. CDR1 is SGHRS, CDR2 YFSETQ, per germline. The CDR3 is 15 amino acids. The CDR3, as DNA: TGCGCCAGCAGTATACCGGACGGATTGAACACTGAAGCTTTCTTT. Amino acids: CASSIPDGLNTEAFF.

This chain uses TRBV29-1 with TRBJ2-1, with TRBD2 matching over 10 bases. V trimming: 3 bases; J trimming: 9 bases; junction bases outside the gene matches: 5. Looked up from germline, CDR1 is SQVTM and CDR2 is ANQGSEA. This CDR3 has 13 residues. As DNA, the CDR3 is TGCAGCGTTGAGCAGCGGGAGGGCGGTGAGCAGTTCTTC. Amino acid sequence: CSVEQREGGEQFF.

Many counts were recorded for this clonotype. The chain recombines TRBV2 with TRBJ2-7; 7 bases align to TRBD1. The CDR3 contains 13 residues. The germline gives CDR1 SNHLY, CDR2 FYNNEI. V shed 8 bases and J 2 bases; nucleotides not matched to a gene: 6. This chain's CDR3 is CASGDSGTYEQYF. CDR3 DNA sequence: TGTGCCAGCGGGGACAGCGGAACCTACGAGCAGTACTTC.

The CDR3 loop reads CATKERTGELFF. The DNA of the CDR3 is TGTGCCACTAAGGAGCGCACCGGGGAGCTGTTTTTT. The V gene is TRBV6-1, the J gene TRBJ2-2; D is undetermined. Germline V CDR1 and CDR2: MNHNS, SASEGT. The V and J ends lost 10 bases and 4 bases respectively, with 10 bases between them. The CDR3 totals 12 residues.

This clonotype was recorded a few times. The chain couples TRBV20-1 to TRBJ1-3; D is ambiguous. Trimming left V 6 bases short and J 2 bases short, with 26 bases between. Germline lookup yields CDR1 DFQATT and CDR2 SNEGSKA (reference sequence). The CDR3 has 18 amino acids. The CDR3 DNA is TGCAGTGCCGTGCGTTACCCCAGCCCCGTAGTAACTGGAAACACCATATATTTT. As protein: CSAVRYPSPVVTGNTIYF.

CDR3 loop: CASSEYRQGGKTQYF. The CDR3 coding sequence is TGTGCCAGCAGTGAATATCGGCAGGGGGGTAAGACCCAGTACTTC. The chain is built from TRBV25-1 and TRBJ2-5; possibly TRBD1 for D (7 bases). This CDR3 region has 15 residues. The V gene lost 0 bases and the J gene lost 6 bases, with 14 bases spanning the gap. Germline lookup yields CDR1 MGHDK and CDR2 SYGVNS. Combining the CDR3 with reference TRBV25-1 and TRBJ2-5 gives the whole variable domain EADIYQTPRYLVIGTGKKITLECSQTMGHDKMYWYQQDPGMELHLIHYSYGVNSTEKGDLSSESTVSRIRTEHFPLTLESARPSHTSQYLCASSEYRQGGKTQYFGPGTRLLVL.